This T cell receptor beta chain was identified during a study of cytomegalovirus exposure and HLA in healthy donors. Study-level findings and limits: Reportedly, HLA-A and HLA-B alleles of most subjects were accurately predicted from TCR beta.

As for this clone: Its antigen is as yet unknown.

Germline V gene lookup returns CDR1 GTSNPN and CDR2 SVGIG (reference sequence). Trimming at V came to 5 bases and at J to 4 bases, leaving 10 bases not matched to a gene. The CDR3 length is 14 residues. PCR primers comprised 60 Vbeta and 13 Jbeta primers. The method was immunoSEQ multiplex PCR; TCRdb's version includes in-frame clones alone and lacks a portion of them. The sample has almost 200,000 clones; 79% are singletons. The source of this sequence is a male donor in good health and CMV-seropositive. Sequenced sample: PBMCs. The chain has TRBV30 and TRBJ1-2, with 7 bases that match TRBD1. The CDR3 region has the DNA TGTGCCTGGCGCGTTCGGGACAGATCCTATGGCTACACCTTC. Its translation: CAWRVRDRSYGYTF.